A single sample gave rise to the 3 T cell receptor beta chains below, sequenced in a study of patients and donors after allogeneic stem cell transplantation. TCRdb used MiXCR to reprocess the RT-PCR reads, holding one entry per CDR3 protein. The sample comprises roughly 200,000 distinct CDR3 sequences, around 41% of which are singletons, and 33% rests with the top ten. The sequencing input was blood, either unsorted or a sorted T cell fraction (not recorded which). These receptors were obtained from a human donor who was either an allogeneic HSCT recipient or a stem cell or donor lymphocyte infusion donor (not recorded which). It is not recorded whose cells these are; they may come from a transplant donor.

This clonotype was counted between two and nine times. The chain combines TRBV12-3 or TRBV12-4 with TRBJ1-1; D is unclear. The CDR3 loop spans 13 amino acids. V gave up 3 bases and J gave up 1 base, with 6 bases separating them. CDR3: CASSLFPNTEAFF. CDR3 nucleotide sequence: TGTGCCAGCAGTTTGTTTCCGAACACTGAAGCTTTCTTT.

The chain has TRBV18 and TRBJ2-1; 11 bases fit TRBD1. The CDR3 sequence is 19 residues long. Germline-derived CDR1 and CDR2 are KGHSH and LQKENI. J was trimmed by 4 bases and V by 1 base; bases with no gene match: 12. CDR3 nucleotide sequence: TGTGCCAGCTCACCACGGACAGGGGGCCTCCTACCTTTATACAATGAGCAGTTCTTC. Its protein is CASSPRTGGLLPLYNEQFF.

The chain couples TRBV5-1 to TRBJ2-7; no definite D call. CDR1 and CDR2 (germline): SGHRS, YFSETQ. The CDR3 is 13 residues long. Trimming pared 4 bases from V and 7 bases from J, leaving 15 bases between. CDR3 sequence reads: CASSPWMGWEQYF. The DNA of the CDR3 is TGCGCCAGCAGCCCATGGATGGGGTGGGAGCAGTACTTC.